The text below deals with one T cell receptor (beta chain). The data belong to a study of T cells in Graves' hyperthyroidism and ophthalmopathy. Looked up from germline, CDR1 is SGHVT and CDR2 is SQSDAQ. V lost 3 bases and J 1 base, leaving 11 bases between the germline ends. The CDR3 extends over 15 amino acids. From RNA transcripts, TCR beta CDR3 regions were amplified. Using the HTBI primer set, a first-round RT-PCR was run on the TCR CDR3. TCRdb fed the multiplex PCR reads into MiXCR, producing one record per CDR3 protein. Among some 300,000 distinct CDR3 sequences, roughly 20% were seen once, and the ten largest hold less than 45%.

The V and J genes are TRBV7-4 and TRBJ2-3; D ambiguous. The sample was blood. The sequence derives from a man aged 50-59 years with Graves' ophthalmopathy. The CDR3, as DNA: TGTGCCAGCAGCTTTCAAGGCGACCGCACAGATACGCAGTATTTT. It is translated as CASSFQGDRTDTQYF.